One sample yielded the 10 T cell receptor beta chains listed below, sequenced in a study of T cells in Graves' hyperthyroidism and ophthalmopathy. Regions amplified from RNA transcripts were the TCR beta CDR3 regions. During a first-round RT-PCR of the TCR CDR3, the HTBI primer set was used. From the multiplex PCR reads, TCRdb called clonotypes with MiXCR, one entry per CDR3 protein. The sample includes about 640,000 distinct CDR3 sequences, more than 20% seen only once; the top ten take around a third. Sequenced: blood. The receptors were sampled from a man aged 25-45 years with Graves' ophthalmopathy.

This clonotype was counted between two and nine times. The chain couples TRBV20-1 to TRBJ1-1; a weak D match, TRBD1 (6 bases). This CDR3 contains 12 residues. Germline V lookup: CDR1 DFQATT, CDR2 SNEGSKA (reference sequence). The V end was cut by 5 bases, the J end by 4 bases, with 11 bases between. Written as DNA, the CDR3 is TGCAGTGCTCCAGAGACAGGCACTGAAGCTTTCTTT. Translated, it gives CSAPETGTEAFF.

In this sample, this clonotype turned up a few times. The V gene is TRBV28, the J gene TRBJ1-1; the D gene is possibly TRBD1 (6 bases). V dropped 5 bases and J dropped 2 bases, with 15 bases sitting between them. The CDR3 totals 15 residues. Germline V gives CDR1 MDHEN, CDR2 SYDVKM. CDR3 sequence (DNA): TGTGCCAGCAGTAACCGGGACAAGATCAACACTGAAGCTTTCTTT. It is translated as CASSNRDKINTEAFF.

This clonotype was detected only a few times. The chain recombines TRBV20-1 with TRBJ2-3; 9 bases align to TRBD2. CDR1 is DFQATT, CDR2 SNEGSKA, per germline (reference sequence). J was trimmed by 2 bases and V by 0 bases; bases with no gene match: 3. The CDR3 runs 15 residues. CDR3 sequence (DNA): TGCAGTGCTAGAGAGACTAGCGGATTCACAGATACGCAGTATTTT. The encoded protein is CSARETSGFTDTQYF.

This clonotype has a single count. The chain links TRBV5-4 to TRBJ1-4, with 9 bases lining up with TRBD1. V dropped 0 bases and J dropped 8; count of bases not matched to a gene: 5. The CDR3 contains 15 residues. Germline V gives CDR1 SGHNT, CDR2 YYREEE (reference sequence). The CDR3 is CASSLGGTGREKLFF. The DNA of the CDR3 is TGTGCCAGCAGCTTGGGAGGGACAGGGCGCGAAAAACTGTTTTTT.

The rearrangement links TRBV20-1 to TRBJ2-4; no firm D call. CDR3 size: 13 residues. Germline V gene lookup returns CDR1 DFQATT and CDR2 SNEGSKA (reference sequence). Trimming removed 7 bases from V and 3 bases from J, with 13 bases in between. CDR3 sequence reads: CSVSSTVKNIQYF. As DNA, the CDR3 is TGCAGTGTGAGCAGTACGGTCAAAAACATTCAGTACTTC.

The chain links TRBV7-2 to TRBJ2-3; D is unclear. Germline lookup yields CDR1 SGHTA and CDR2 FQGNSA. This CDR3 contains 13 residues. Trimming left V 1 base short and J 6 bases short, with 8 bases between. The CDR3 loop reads CASSLGPPDTQYF. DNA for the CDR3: TGTGCCAGCAGCTTAGGACCCCCGGATACGCAGTATTTT.

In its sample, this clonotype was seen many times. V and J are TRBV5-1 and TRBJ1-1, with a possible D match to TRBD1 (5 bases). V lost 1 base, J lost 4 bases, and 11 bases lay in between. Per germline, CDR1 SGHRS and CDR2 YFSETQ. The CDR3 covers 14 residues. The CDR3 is CASSLKGAVTEAFF. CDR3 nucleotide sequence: TGCGCCAGCAGCTTGAAAGGGGCGGTCACTGAAGCTTTCTTT.

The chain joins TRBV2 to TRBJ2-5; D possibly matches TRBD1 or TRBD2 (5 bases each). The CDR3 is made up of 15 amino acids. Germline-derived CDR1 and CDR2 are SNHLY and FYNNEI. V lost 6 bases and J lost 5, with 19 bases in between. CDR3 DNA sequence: TGTGCCAGCAGGTATACAGGACTCCGCGTGGAGACCCAGTACTTC. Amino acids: CASRYTGLRVETQYF.

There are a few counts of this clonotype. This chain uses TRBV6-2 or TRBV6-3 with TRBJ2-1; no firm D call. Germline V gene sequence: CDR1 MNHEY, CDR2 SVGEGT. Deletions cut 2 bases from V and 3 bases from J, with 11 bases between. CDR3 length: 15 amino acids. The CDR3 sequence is CASSYASTFYNEQFF. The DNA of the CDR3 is TGTGCCAGCAGTTACGCCTCGACTTTCTACAATGAGCAGTTCTTC.

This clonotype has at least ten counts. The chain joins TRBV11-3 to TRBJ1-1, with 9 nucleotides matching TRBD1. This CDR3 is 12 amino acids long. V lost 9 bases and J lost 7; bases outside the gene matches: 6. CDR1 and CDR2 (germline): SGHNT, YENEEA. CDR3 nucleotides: TGTGCCAGTGCCTTGACAGGGGGTGAAGCTTTCTTT. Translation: CASALTGGEAFF. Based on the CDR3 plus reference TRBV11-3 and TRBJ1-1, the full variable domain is EAGVVQSPRYKIIEKKQPVAFWCNPISGHNTLYWYLQNLGQGPELLIRYENEEAVDDSQLPKDRFSAERLKGVDSTLKIQPAELGDSAVYLCASALTGGEAFFGQGTRLTVV.